This T cell receptor beta chain was sequenced for a study of blood T cells in healthy people across ages. Germline V lookup: CDR1 SQVTM, CDR2 ANQGSEA. Trimming shortened V by 1 base and J by 3 bases, and 10 bases separated the two germline ends. The CDR3 consists of 13 residues. Sample-barcoded 5' priming and a J-beta primer mix drove a second PCR of roughly 7 to 11 cycles. TCRdb called the 5' RACE reads again in MiXCR, with one record for every CDR3 protein. Of over 1,500,000 distinct CDR3 sequences in the sample, 49% were seen once. The rearrangement uses TRBV29-1 and TRBJ2-7; D ambiguous. This TCR derives from a woman between 35 and 50 years old in good health. The specimen sequenced was blood. The CDR3 region has the DNA TGCAGCGTTGAAGGCATAGAAGACTACGAGCAGTACTTC. Amino acid sequence: CSVEGIEDYEQYF.